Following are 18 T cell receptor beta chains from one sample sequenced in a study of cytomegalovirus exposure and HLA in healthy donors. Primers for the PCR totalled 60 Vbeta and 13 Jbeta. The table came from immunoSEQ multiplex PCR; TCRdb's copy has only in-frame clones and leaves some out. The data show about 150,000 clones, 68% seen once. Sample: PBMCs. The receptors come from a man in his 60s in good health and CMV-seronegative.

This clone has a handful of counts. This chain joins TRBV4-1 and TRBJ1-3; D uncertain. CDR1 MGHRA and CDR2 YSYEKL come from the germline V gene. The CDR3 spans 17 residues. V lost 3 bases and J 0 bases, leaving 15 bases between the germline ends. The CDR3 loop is CASSQAGDFSSGNTIYF. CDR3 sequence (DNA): TGCGCCAGCAGCCAGGCCGGTGACTTTAGCTCTGGAAACACCATATATTTT.

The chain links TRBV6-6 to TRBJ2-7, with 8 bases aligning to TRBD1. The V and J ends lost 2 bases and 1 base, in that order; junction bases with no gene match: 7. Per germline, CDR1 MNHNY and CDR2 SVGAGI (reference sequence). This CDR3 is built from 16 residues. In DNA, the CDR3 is TGTGCCAGCAGTTACCTTAGACAGGGGATTTCCTACGAGCAGTACTTC. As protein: CASSYLRQGISYEQYF.

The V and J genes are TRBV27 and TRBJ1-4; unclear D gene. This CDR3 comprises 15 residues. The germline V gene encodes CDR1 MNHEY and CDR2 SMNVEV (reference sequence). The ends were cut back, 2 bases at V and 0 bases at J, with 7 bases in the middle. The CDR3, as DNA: TGTGCCAGCAGTTTAGCGGGTGCAACTAATGAAAAACTGTTTTTT. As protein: CASSLAGATNEKLFF.

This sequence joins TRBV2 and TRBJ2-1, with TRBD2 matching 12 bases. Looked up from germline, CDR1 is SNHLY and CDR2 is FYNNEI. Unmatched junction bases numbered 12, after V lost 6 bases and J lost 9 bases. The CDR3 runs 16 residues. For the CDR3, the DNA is TGTGCCAGCAGACAACTGACTAGCGGGAGTTCAAGTGAGCAGTTCTTC. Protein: CASRQLTSGSSSEQFF.

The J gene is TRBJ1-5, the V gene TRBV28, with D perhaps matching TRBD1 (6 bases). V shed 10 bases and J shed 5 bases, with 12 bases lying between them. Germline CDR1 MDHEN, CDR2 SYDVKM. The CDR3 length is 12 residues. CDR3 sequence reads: CAINSGDQPQHF. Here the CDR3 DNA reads TGTGCCATCAATTCAGGGGATCAGCCCCAGCATTTT.

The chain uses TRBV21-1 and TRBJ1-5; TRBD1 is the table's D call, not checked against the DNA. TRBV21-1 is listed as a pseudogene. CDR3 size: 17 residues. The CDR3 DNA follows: TGTGCCAGCAGCATACCGCCCCAGGACAGGGCATATCAGCCCCAGCATTTT. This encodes CASSIPPQDRAYQPQHF.

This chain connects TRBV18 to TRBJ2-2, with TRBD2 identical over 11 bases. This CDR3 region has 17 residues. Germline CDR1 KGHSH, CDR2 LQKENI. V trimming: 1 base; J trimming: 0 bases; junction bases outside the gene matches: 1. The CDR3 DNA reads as TGTGCCAGCTCACCACTAGCGGGAGGGGCGAACACCGGGGAGCTGTTTTTT. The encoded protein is CASSPLAGGANTGELFF.

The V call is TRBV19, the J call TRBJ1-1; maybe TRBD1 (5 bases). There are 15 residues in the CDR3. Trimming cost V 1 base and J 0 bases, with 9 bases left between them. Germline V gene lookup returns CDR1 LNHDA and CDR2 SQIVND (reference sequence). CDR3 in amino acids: CASSIARTLNTEAFF. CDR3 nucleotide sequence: TGTGCCAGTAGTATAGCGAGGACACTGAACACTGAAGCTTTCTTT.

The CDR3 nucleotides read TGTGCCAGCAGCCCTACAGGGGTAGGTGGCTACACCTTC. This translates into CASSPTGVGGYTF. The chain uses TRBV6-6 and TRBJ1-2, with 7 bases matching TRBD1. The CDR3 extends over 13 amino acids. Germline CDR1 is MNHNY and CDR2 is SVGAGI (reference sequence). After removal of 6 bases from V and 7 bases from J, the junction contained 8 bases not matched to a gene.

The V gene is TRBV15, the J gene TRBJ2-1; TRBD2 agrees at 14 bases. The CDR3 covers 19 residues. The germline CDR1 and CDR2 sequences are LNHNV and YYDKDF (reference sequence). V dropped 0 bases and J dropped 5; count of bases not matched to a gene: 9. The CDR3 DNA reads TGTGCCACCAGCAGAGAGATAGCCAGACTAGCGGGAGGGAACAATGAGCAGTTCTTC. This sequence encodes CATSREIARLAGGNNEQFF.

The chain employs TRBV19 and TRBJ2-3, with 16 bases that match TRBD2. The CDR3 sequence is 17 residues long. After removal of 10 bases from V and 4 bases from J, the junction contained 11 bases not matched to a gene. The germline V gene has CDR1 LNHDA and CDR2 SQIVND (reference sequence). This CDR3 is CATETPGLAGGPDTQYF. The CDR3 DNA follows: TGTGCCACGGAGACCCCGGGACTAGCGGGAGGGCCAGATACGCAGTATTTT.

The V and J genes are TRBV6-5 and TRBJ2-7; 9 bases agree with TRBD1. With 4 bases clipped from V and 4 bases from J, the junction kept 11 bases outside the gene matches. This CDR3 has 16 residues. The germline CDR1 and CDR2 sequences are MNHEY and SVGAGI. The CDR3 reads CASSLAGTGPAYEQYF. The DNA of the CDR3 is TGTGCCAGCAGTTTAGCCGGGACAGGGCCTGCTTACGAGCAGTACTTC.

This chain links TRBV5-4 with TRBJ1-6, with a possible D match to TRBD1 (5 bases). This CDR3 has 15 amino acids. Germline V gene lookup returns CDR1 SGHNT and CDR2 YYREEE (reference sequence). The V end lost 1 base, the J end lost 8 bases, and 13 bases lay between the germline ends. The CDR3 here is CASSLMAREDSPLHF. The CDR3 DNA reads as TGTGCCAGCAGCTTGATGGCCAGGGAAGATTCACCCCTCCACTTT. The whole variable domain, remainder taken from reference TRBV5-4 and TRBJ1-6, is ETGVTQSPTHLIKTRGQQVTLRCSSQSGHNTVSWYQQALGQGPQFIFQYYREEENGRGNFPPRFSGLQFPNYSSELNVNALELDDSALYLCASSLMAREDSPLHFGNGTRLTVT.

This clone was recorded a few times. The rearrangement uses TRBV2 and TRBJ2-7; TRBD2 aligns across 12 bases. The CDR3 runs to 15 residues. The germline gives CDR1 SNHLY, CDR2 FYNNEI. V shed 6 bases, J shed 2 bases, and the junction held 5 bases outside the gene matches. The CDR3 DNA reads TGTGCCAGCAGCGATCGGACTAGCGGGGCCTACGAGCAGTACTTC. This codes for CASSDRTSGAYEQYF.

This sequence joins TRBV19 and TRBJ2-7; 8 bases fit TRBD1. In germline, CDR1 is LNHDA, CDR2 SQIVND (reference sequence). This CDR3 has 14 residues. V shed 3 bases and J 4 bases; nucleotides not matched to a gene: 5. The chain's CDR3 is CASSITGGSYEQYF. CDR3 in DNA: TGTGCCAGTAGTATCACAGGGGGGTCTTACGAGCAGTACTTC. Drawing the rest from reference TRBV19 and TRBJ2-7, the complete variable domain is DGGITQSPKYLFRKEGQNVTLSCEQNLNHDAMYWYRQDPGQGLRLIYYSQIVNDFQKGDIAEGYSVSREKKESFPLTVTSAQKNPTAFYLCASSITGGSYEQYFGPGTRLTVT.

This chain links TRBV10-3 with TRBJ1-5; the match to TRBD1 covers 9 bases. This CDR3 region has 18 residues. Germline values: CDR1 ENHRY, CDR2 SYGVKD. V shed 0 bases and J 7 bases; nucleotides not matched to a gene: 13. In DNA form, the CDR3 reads TGTGCCATCAGTGAGTCTTTGGGGGGACAGGGAGTGAAGCAGCCCCAGCATTTT. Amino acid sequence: CAISESLGGQGVKQPQHF.

Here the CDR3 DNA reads TGTGCCAGCAGCCAGGGATCGGATAATTCACCCCTCCACTTT. This sequence encodes CASSQGSDNSPLHF. The chain couples TRBV5-6 to TRBJ1-6, with a tentative D call TRBD1 (5 bases). Deletions cut 4 bases from V and 5 bases from J, with 10 bases between. In germline, CDR1 is SGHDT, CDR2 YYEEEE. This CDR3 contains 14 residues.

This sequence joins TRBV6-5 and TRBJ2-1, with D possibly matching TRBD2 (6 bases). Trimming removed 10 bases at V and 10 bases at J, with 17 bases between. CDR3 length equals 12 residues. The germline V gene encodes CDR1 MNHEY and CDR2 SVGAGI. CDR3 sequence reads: CATIAASDEQFF. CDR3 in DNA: TGTGCCACTATAGCGGCGTCGGACGAGCAGTTCTTC.